One sample yielded the 15 T cell receptor beta chains listed below, sequenced in a study of OX40 agonist ivuxolimab in advanced cancers. Assay: immunoSEQ multiplex PCR; the TCRdb copy retains only in-frame clones and omits some. The sample records 45,000 to 60,000 clones, approximately 91% being singletons. Specimen: CD4+ or CD8+ T cells sorted from blood, collected in a trial of the OX40 agonist ivuxolimab. These TCRs come from an adult with an advanced solid tumor such as melanoma, head and neck, liver or kidney cancer.

This rearrangement joins TRBV5-1 to TRBJ2-2; D perhaps matches TRBD1 (6 bases). The V end was cut by 1 base, the J end by 0 bases, with 10 bases between. CDR3 size: 16 residues. The germline V gene has CDR1 SGHRS and CDR2 YFSETQ. DNA for the CDR3: TGCGCCAGCAGCTTGTACGGGACACCGAACACCGGGGAGCTGTTTTTT. Translation: CASSLYGTPNTGELFF.

The V call is TRBV6-5, the J call TRBJ1-2; 7 nucleotides align to TRBD1. Trimming removed 5 bases from V and 8 bases from J; junction bases left unmatched: 5. The CDR3 has 12 residues. Germline V gene data show CDR1 as MNHEY and CDR2 as SVGAGI. This CDR3 is CASSLQGQGYTF. The CDR3 region has the DNA TGTGCCAGCAGTCTACAGGGGCAGGGCTACACCTTC.

V gene TRBV12-5 combines with J gene TRBJ2-7, with a possible D match to TRBD2 (6 bases). Looked up from germline, CDR1 is LGHNT and CDR2 is FRNRAP. The CDR3 extends over 14 amino acids. Trimming cost V 3 bases and J 5 bases, with 14 bases left between them. DNA of the CDR3: TGTGCTAGTGGTTTAGATCCCGGGAGCGACGAGCAGTACTTC. This codes for CASGLDPGSDEQYF. Full variable domain (outside the CDR3, taken from reference TRBV12-5 and TRBJ2-7): DARVTQTPRHKVTEMGQEVTMRCQPILGHNTVFWYRQTMMQGLELLAYFRNRAPLDDSGMPKDRFSAEMPDATLATLKIQPSEPRDSAVYFCASGLDPGSDEQYFGPGTRLTVT.

The genes are TRBV5-8 and TRBJ2-1; 7 positions match TRBD1. V shed 4 bases, J shed 4 bases, and the junction held 5 bases outside the gene matches. The CDR3 runs to 14 residues. The germline CDR1 and CDR2 sequences are SGHTS and YDEGEE. CDR3 in DNA: TGTGCCAGCAGCCGGGGACAGTTGTACAATGAGCAGTTCTTC. Its translation is CASSRGQLYNEQFF. Full variable domain (missing parts from reference TRBV5-8 and TRBJ2-1): EAGVTQSPTHLIKTRGQQATLRCSPISGHTSVYWYQQALGLGLQFLLWYDEGEERNRGNFPPRFSGRQFPNYSSELNVNALELEDSALYLCASSRGQLYNEQFFGPGTRLTVL.

The J gene is TRBJ2-7, the V gene TRBV5-4, with D possibly matching TRBD1 (5 bases). The CDR3 sequence is 14 residues long. CDR1 is SGHNT and CDR2 is YYREEE in the germline V gene (reference sequence). The germline V and J ends were trimmed by 1 base and 0 bases, with 8 bases remaining between them. Written as DNA, the CDR3 is TGTGCCAGCAGCTTGTCAGGGAACTCCTACGAGCAGTACTTC. The encoded protein is CASSLSGNSYEQYF.

The chain employs TRBV5-6 and TRBJ1-6; D possibly corresponds to TRBD1 (5 bases). The CDR3 length is 15 residues. Deletions cut 1 base from V and 4 bases from J, with 9 bases between. In germline, CDR1 is SGHDT, CDR2 YYEEEE. The CDR3 bases are TGTGCCAGCAGCTTGCCGGGACTGTATAATTCACCCCTCCACTTT. Translation: CASSLPGLYNSPLHF.

The rearrangement links TRBV28 to TRBJ2-5; 8 positions agree with TRBD2. Trimming took 6 bases from V and 1 from J; bases not matched to a gene: 16. CDR1 is MDHEN and CDR2 is SYDVKM in the germline V gene. This CDR3 is built from 18 residues. CDR3 region: CASSPAAGGFAFQETQYF. The CDR3 DNA sequence: TGTGCCAGCAGCCCGGCCGCGGGGGGTTTCGCATTCCAAGAGACCCAGTACTTC.

This rearrangement joins TRBV19 to TRBJ1-2; D uncertain. CDR1 is LNHDA and CDR2 is SQIVND in the germline V gene (reference sequence). V was clipped by 3 bases and J by 8 bases, with 10 bases between them. This CDR3 is built from 12 residues. CDR3 in DNA: TGTGCCAGTAGTATTGGAGGGTTCGGCTACACCTTC. Residues: CASSIGGFGYTF.

This chain joins TRBV7-9 and TRBJ2-7, with D perhaps matching TRBD1 (5 bases). CDR1 is SEHNR, CDR2 FQNEAQ, per germline (reference sequence). V shed 2 bases and J shed 3 bases, with 11 bases lying between them. The CDR3 has 14 residues. The CDR3 loop reads CASSLRGGSYEQYF. DNA for the CDR3: TGTGCCAGCAGCTTAAGGGGCGGCAGCTACGAGCAGTACTTC.

V is TRBV4-1 and J is TRBJ1-2; a weak D match, TRBD1 (5 bases). V dropped 4 bases and J dropped 4 bases, with 19 bases sitting between them. The CDR3 runs 16 residues. Germline V gene sequence: CDR1 MGHRA, CDR2 YSYEKL. For the CDR3, the DNA is TGCGCCAGCAGCCGCGTCCACGGTGAGGGGTTCTATGGCTACACCTTC. It translates to CASSRVHGEGFYGYTF.

The chain links TRBV7-9 to TRBJ1-3; D is ambiguous. Trimming cost V 3 bases and J 0 bases, with 3 bases left between them. The CDR3 runs to 13 residues. From germline, CDR1 is SEHNR and CDR2 FQNEAQ (reference sequence). The CDR3 protein is CASSFLSGNTIYF. The CDR3 region has the DNA TGTGCCAGCAGCTTCCTCTCTGGAAACACCATATATTTT.

V is TRBV5-1 and J is TRBJ2-2; D not resolved. The ends were cut back, 0 bases at V and 2 bases at J, with 8 bases in the middle. Germline V gene sequence: CDR1 SGHRS, CDR2 YFSETQ. The CDR3 extends over 15 amino acids. CDR3 region: CASSLGVANTGELFF. The CDR3 nucleotides are TGCGCCAGCAGCTTGGGCGTGGCCAACACCGGGGAGCTGTTTTTT.

The CDR3 is CSFTGQGTDTQYF. CDR3 coding DNA: TGCAGCTTCACCGGACAGGGGACAGATACGCAGTATTTT. This chain connects TRBV29-1 to TRBJ2-3; 9 bases agree with TRBD1. Trimming at V came to 8 bases and at J to 3 bases, leaving 6 bases not matched to a gene. CDR3 length: 13 amino acids. Germline CDR1 is SQVTM and CDR2 is ANQGSEA.

CDR3 protein: CASSSLGQVNEKLFF. DNA for the CDR3: TGCGCCAGCAGCTCCCTGGGTCAAGTCAATGAAAAACTGTTTTTT. The V and J genes are TRBV5-1 and TRBJ1-4; no clear D gene. Trimming took 3 bases from V and 5 from J, leaving 14 bases between them. Germline CDR1 reads SGHRS; CDR2 reads YFSETQ. This CDR3 is 15 amino acids long. Full variable domain (rest looked up from reference TRBV5-1 and TRBJ1-4): KAGVTQTPRYLIKTRGQQVTLSCSPISGHRSVSWYQQTPGQGLQFLFEYFSETQRNKGNFPGRFSGRQFSNSRSEMNVSTLELGDSALYLCASSSLGQVNEKLFFGSGTQLSVL.

As regards this clone: A read error may produce the germline difference seen at one junction end. The chain uses TRBV7-7 and TRBJ2-1, with 8 bases fitting TRBD1. This CDR3 region has 13 residues. CDR1 is SSHAT, CDR2 FNYEAQ, per germline (reference sequence). The CDR3 is CASSLDRGNEQFF. CDR3 DNA: TGTGCTAGCAGCTTAGACAGGGGCAATGAGCAGTTCTTC. Full variable domain (outside the CDR3, taken from reference TRBV7-7 and TRBJ2-1): GAGVSQSPRYKVTKRGQDVTLRCDPISSHATLYWYQQALGQGPEFLTYFNYEAQPDKSGLPSDRFSAERPEGSISTLTIQRTEQRDSAMYRCASSLDRGNEQFFGPGTRLTVL.